This TCR beta chain came from a study of blood T cell repertoires in COVID-19. Some clones are missing from TCRdb's copy, which holds only in-frame ones; the method was immunoSEQ multiplex PCR. The sample consists of about 220,000 clones, roughly 80% of them appearing once. Germline V lookup: CDR1 PRHDT, CDR2 FYEKMQ (reference sequence). CDR3 size: 13 residues. V gave up 5 bases and J gave up 2 bases, with 10 bases separating them. This receptor was obtained from a woman aged 40 to 49 with active or convalescent COVID-19. V usage is TRBV13 and J usage is TRBJ2-7; D remains ambiguous. Sequencing was performed on peripheral blood. The CDR3 loop reads CASSVDKTYEQYF. The CDR3 nucleotides are TGTGCCAGCAGCGTTGACAAGACCTACGAGCAGTACTTC.